This note documents a single T cell receptor (beta chain) sequence. The data derive from a study of blood T cell repertoires in COVID-19. Study summary: Sample material is recorded as cDNA or gDNA derived from T cells, B-cell-depleted T cells, or PBMCs.

In the authors' methods: Reference gene primer amplification gave estimated nucleated cell counts. Profiling relied on immunoSEQ multiplex PCR, and the TCRdb table lists in-frame clones only, not all of them. That table furnishes V, J and clone size, whereas the DNA furnished D and trimming. The sample includes roughly 390,000 clones, about 90% seen only once; the top ten take about 10%. CDR1 and CDR2 from the germline V gene are MGHRA and YSYEKL. This CDR3 is built from 15 residues. Unmatched junction bases numbered 1, after V lost 2 bases and J lost 3 bases. Those enrolled in Seattle joined during active infection and were followed longitudinally afterward.

The origin of this receptor is a woman under 40 with COVID-19, enrolled during active disease. The chain recombines TRBV4-1 with TRBJ2-3; 11 nucleotides agree with TRBD2. Source material: peripheral blood. CDR3 DNA: TGCGCCAGCAGCCAAACTAGCGGGAGAACAGATACGCAGTATTTT. Amino acid sequence: CASSQTSGRTDTQYF.